A selection of T cell receptor beta chains follows, all from one sample in a study of T cells in Graves' hyperthyroidism and ophthalmopathy. TCRdb independently ran MiXCR on the multiplex PCR reads; one entry per CDR3 protein. This table has 100,000 to 140,000 distinct CDR3 sequences, approximately 15% appearing once. Sequencing input: blood. These receptors were taken from a woman aged 45-60 years with Graves' hyperthyroidism. The CDR3 runs from the conserved cysteine through the conserved F or W. The order of the fields is J gene, clone size, D gene, V gene, CDR3 DNA, CDR3 protein. D genes are given only for firm matches. Size tells how often a clone was seen (once, few, many) or the class of an expanded clone, and some rows leave it out.

TRBJ1-2 many . TRBV6-1 TGTGCCAGCAGCCAGGTTAACTATGGCTACACCTTC CASSQVNYGYTF
TRBJ2-2 . . TRBV7-3 TGTGCCAGCAGCTTACCCGGAGGGAAGAGCGGCGACCCATGGCCCGGGGAGCTGTTTTTT CASSLPGGKSGDPWPGELFF
TRBJ2-7 many . TRBV11-2 TGTGCCAGCAGCTCCTCGGGCAGCTCCTACGAGCAGTACTTC CASSSSGSSYEQYF
TRBJ1-2 many . TRBV28 TGTGCCAGCAGTTTAAGGGGGAGCCTCTATGGCTACACCTTC CASSLRGSLYGYTF
TRBJ1-2 few . TRBV9 TGTGCCAGCAGCGTAGGTTGGGACAAAGCTTATGGCTACACCTTC CASSVGWDKAYGYTF
TRBJ1-2 . . TRBV3-1 TGTGCCAGCAGCCAAGACAACAGGGTGGACGGCTACACCTTC CASSQDNRVDGYTF
TRBJ2-7 many . TRBV20-1 TGCAGTGCTGCCGGGAGTACCTACGAGCAGTACTTC CSAAGSTYEQYF
TRBJ2-2 many . TRBV28 TGTGCCAGCAGTTTTTTAGGGAACACCGGGGAGCTGTTTTTT CASSFLGNTGELFF
TRBJ2-3 many TRBD1 TRBV5-4 TGTGCCAGCAGTTTTACAGGGGGAAGCACAGATACGCAGTATTTT CASSFTGGSTDTQYF
TRBJ2-5 . TRBD2 TRBV20-1 TGCAGTTTTAAACCCGCTCGGGCGGGGGGAAGGGAGACCCAGTACTTC CSFKPARAGGRETQYF
TRBJ1-2 many TRBD1 TRBV29-1 TGCAGCGTTGAGGTCATGGGACAGAACTATGGCTACACCTTC CSVEVMGQNYGYTF
TRBJ2-7 . . TRBV6-2/TRBV6-3 TGTGCCAGTAGACAAGGCAACTACGAGCAGTACTTC CASRQGNYEQYF
TRBJ2-3 many . TRBV28 TGTGCCAGCAGTTTCAGTAGCGGCCGCACAGATACGCAGTATTTT CASSFSSGRTDTQYF
TRBJ2-5 many . TRBV6-1 TGTGCCAGCAGTGACTCGGATCCTCAGTACTTC CASSDSDPQYF
TRBJ2-7 many . TRBV5-1 TGCGCCAGCAGCTTGGTGGGCTTCGAGCAGTACTTC CASSLVGFEQYF
TRBJ1-6 many . TRBV2 TGTGCCGGCGGATACCAATTGGTGTCACCCCTCCACTTT CAGGYQLVSPLHF
TRBJ2-1 many TRBD2 TRBV12-5 TGTGCTAGTGGTCTCGCGACTAGCGGGAGGCTCAATGAGCAGTTCTTC CASGLATSGRLNEQFF
TRBJ2-2 many . TRBV24-1 TGTGCCACCAGTGATTTGACCAGCGGGTTCACCGGGGAGCTGTTTTTT CATSDLTSGFTGELFF
TRBJ2-5 many . TRBV2 TGTGCCAGCAGTGAATCGTGGGCAGAAGAGACCCAGTACTTC CASSESWAEETQYF
TRBJ2-7 many . TRBV12-3/TRBV12-4 TGTGCCAGCAGGGGACGGCTCTACGAGCAGTACTTC CASRGRLYEQYF
TRBJ1-6 many . TRBV27 TGTGCCAGCAGTTACAGTAAAAATTCACCCCTCCACTTT CASSYSKNSPLHF
TRBJ2-1 many . TRBV18 TGTGCCAGCTCACCCCCCGTGAACAGGCAAAAAAATGAGCAGTTCTTC CASSPPVNRQKNEQFF
TRBJ2-7 many . TRBV5-1 TGCGCCAGCAGCCGGGACAACTACGAGCAGTACTTC CASSRDNYEQYF
TRBJ2-3 many . TRBV24-1 TGTGCCACCAGTGACCCTGGGGCGCGCCGCACAGATACGCAGTATTTT CATSDPGARRTDTQYF
TRBJ2-5 many . TRBV20-1 TGCAGTGCTTCCCGGGAAGAGACCCAGTACTTC CSASREETQYF
TRBJ2-1 . TRBD2 TRBV11-2 TGTGCCAGCAGCTTAGATGGGGGAGGGCCCCCACGAAATGAGCAGTTCTTC CASSLDGGGPPRNEQFF
TRBJ2-3 many . TRBV28 TGTGCCAGCAGTGCAGGGGATTATGCCCCAGATACGCAGTATTTT CASSAGDYAPDTQYF
TRBJ2-5 many . TRBV12-3/TRBV12-4 TGTGCCAGCAGTTTCTCAGGGGCCGAGACCCAGTACTTC CASSFSGAETQYF
TRBJ2-5 many TRBD2 TRBV6-1 TGTGCCAGCAGTGACTATTCCGGGACTAGCGTTCTGGAGACCCAGTACTTC CASSDYSGTSVLETQYF
TRBJ2-3 many . TRBV30 TGTGCCTGGAGCCCGCGGAGCACAGATACGCAGTATTTT CAWSPRSTDTQYF
TRBJ2-1 . TRBD2 TRBV18 TGTGCCAGCTCACCAAGGCTAGCGGGGACTTACAATGAGCAGTTCTTC CASSPRLAGTYNEQFF
TRBJ2-5 many . TRBV13 TGTGCCAGCAGCCATAACCTCCAAGAGACCCAGTACTTC CASSHNLQETQYF
TRBJ2-7 many . TRBV20-1 TGCAGTGCTAGATACCCTAACTACGAGCAGTACTTC CSARYPNYEQYF
TRBJ1-1 many . TRBV28 TGTGCCAGCAGCGGGGGGACTGAAGCTTTCTTT CASSGGTEAFF
TRBJ2-5 many . TRBV20-1 TGCAGTGCTAGAGGACTAGTCGGGGAGACCCAGTACTTC CSARGLVGETQYF
TRBJ2-3 many . TRBV4-1 TGCGCCAGCAGCCAAGATGGGCGGGATACGCAGTATTTT CASSQDGRDTQYF
TRBJ2-3 many . TRBV12-3/TRBV12-4 TGTGCCAGCAGTTTAATCATCCGGGAGCGAGATACGCAGTATTTT CASSLIIRERDTQYF
TRBJ1-4 many . TRBV6-2/TRBV6-3 TGTGCCAGCAGTTACTCGAGCGGATCTAATAATGAAAAACTGTTTTTT CASSYSSGSNNEKLFF
TRBJ1-5 . TRBD1 TRBV28 TGTGCCAGCAGCCGGACAGGGAATCAGCCCCAGCATTTT CASSRTGNQPQHF
TRBJ1-2 many . TRBV30 TGTGCCTGGAGAGAACAGGCTAACTATGGCTACACCTTC CAWREQANYGYTF
TRBJ1-2 many TRBD1 TRBV20-1 TGCAGTGCTAGAGATGGACAGGGACATGGCTACACCTTC CSARDGQGHGYTF
TRBJ1-2 many . TRBV30 TGTGCTTCCCGGGACGCAAGAGGCTACACCTTC CASRDARGYTF
TRBJ1-6 . . TRBV20-1 TGCAGTGCTAGAGCGGTGACAGGAAGCAATTCACCCCTCCACTTT CSARAVTGSNSPLHF
TRBJ2-5 few TRBD2 TRBV7-9 TGTGCCAGCAGCCCCGTAGCGGGTCAAGAGACCCAGTACTTC CASSPVAGQETQYF
TRBJ1-5 many . TRBV27 TGTGCCAGCAGTCTGACCGAAGACACTCTGAGGGGTTGGGCCCAGCATTTT CASSLTEDTLRGWAQHF
TRBJ2-3 . . TRBV19 TGTGCAACTTCCTGGGGACTTAGCACAGATACGCAGTATTTT CATSWGLSTDTQYF
TRBJ1-2 many . TRBV28 TGTGCCAGCAGGGGTCAGGGAGGTTTGGGTGGCTACACCTTC CASRGQGGLGGYTF
TRBJ2-1 few TRBD2 TRBV7-2 TGTGCCAGCAGCTTAGCTAGCGGGGTCTACAATGAGCAGTTCTTC CASSLASGVYNEQFF
TRBJ1-4 many . TRBV6-1 TGTGCCAGCTGGGCAGGGTATGAAAAACTGTTTTTT CASWAGYEKLFF
TRBJ1-3 many . TRBV19 TGTGCCAGTAACTCCTTGGTCGGAGCCTCTGGAAACACCATATATTTT CASNSLVGASGNTIYF
TRBJ1-6 many . TRBV28 TGTGCCAGCACCGAGCTGGGTACGAATTCACCCCTCCACTTT CASTELGTNSPLHF
TRBJ2-1 . . TRBV7-9 TGTGCCAGCAACCGAGACACCCTCCTCTACGATGAGCAGTTCTTC CASNRDTLLYDEQFF
TRBJ2-1 many TRBD2 TRBV14 TGTGCCAGCAGCGCGGGACTAGCCTTCCATGAGCAGTTCTTC CASSAGLAFHEQFF
TRBJ2-5 many . TRBV18 TGTGCCAGCCACCGGAGCAGGGAAGAGACCCAGTACTTC CASHRSREETQYF
TRBJ2-1 . . TRBV9 TGTGCCAGCAGCCCGGACAGCTCGTACAATGAGCAGTTCTTC CASSPDSSYNEQFF
TRBJ1-2 many TRBD1 TRBV28 TGTGCCAGCGAAGGGGGCTTTGGCTACACCTTC CASEGGFGYTF
TRBJ2-5 . TRBD2 TRBV29-1 TGCAGCGTTGAAGACTTCGAGCGGGAGGAAACGGAGACCCAGTACTTC CSVEDFEREETETQYF